The rows below give T cell receptor beta chains drawn from one sample of a study of blood T cell repertoires in COVID-19. Produced via immunoSEQ multiplex PCR; TCRdb's table is partial and in-frame only. The top ten hold roughly 2.3% of the sample, which has around 150,000 clones, about four fifths seen once. The sequenced material came from peripheral blood. The receptors come from a man between 65 and 85 years old with acute or convalescent COVID-19. CDR3s include the opening cysteine and the closing phenylalanine or tryptophan. A D gene is named only where the DNA matches it firmly. Expanded clones get a size class; other rows say once, few or many, or leave the size out.

clone_size	cdr3_length	v_call	d_call	j_call	cdr3_nt	cdr3_aa
once	16	TRBV6-5	TRBD1	TRBJ1-2	TGTGCCAGCAGTTACCCTCCCGGACAGGGGGGGAATGGCTACACCTTC	CASSYPPGQGGNGYTF
NA	14	TRBV27	NA	TRBJ2-1	TGTGCCAGCAGTTTTGCTAGCGCCCCCGGTGAGCAGTTCTTC	CASSFASAPGEQFF
NA	13	TRBV6-5	NA	TRBJ1-5	TGTGCCAGCAGCAGACTGAGGGAAGAGCCCCAGCATTTT	CASSRLREEPQHF
NA	15	TRBV11-2	TRBD1	TRBJ1-2	TGTGCCAGCAGCCCTCGGACAGGGGATACCTATGGCTACACCTTC	CASSPRTGDTYGYTF
NA	13	TRBV11-2	NA	TRBJ2-5	TGTGCCAGCAGCCTGGGAGGAGGAGAGACCCAGTACTTC	CASSLGGGETQYF
NA	10	TRBV20-1	TRBD1	TRBJ2-4	TGCAGTGCGGACAGGGAAATTCAGTACTTC	CSADREIQYF
NA	13	TRBV5-6	NA	TRBJ2-7	TGTGCCAGCAGCGCAGTCAATCCCTACGAGCAGTACTTC	CASSAVNPYEQYF
NA	17	TRBV7-3	TRBD2	TRBJ2-3	TGTGCCAGCAGCTCCGGGGGGAGAGGTTCGATCGGAGATACGCAGTATTTT	CASSSGGRGSIGDTQYF
NA	13	TRBV11-3	TRBD1	TRBJ1-1	TGTGCCAGCAGCTTACAATGGGGACAGAAAGCTTTCTTT	CASSLQWGQKAFF
NA	16	TRBV29-1	NA	TRBJ2-1	TGCAGCGTTGACCCTACCGGGGTAGGGGGACACAATGAGCAGTTCTTC	CSVDPTGVGGHNEQFF
NA	17	TRBV3-1/TRBV3-2	TRBD1	TRBJ2-7	TGTGCCAGCAGCCCTCGGACAGGGGGCGATATAAACTACGAGCAGTACTTC	CASSPRTGGDINYEQYF
NA	15	TRBV5-1	NA	TRBJ2-5	TGCGCCAGCAGCTTGGCGACAGGCCTACAAGAGACCCAGTACTTC	CASSLATGLQETQYF
NA	14	TRBV24-1	NA	TRBJ2-7	TGTGCCACCAGTGATTCACGGCCAACGGGCGAGCAGTACTTC	CATSDSRPTGEQYF
NA	13	TRBV12-3/TRBV12-4	NA	TRBJ1-2	TGTGCCAGCAGTTTCGGACAGAACTATGGCTACACCTTC	CASSFGQNYGYTF
NA	14	TRBV28	NA	TRBJ1-1	TGTGCCAGCAGAGGGGGGGCGGAGAACACTGAAGCTTTCTTT	CASRGGAENTEAFF
NA	16	TRBV3-1/TRBV3-2	NA	TRBJ1-2	TGTGCCAGCAGCCTAGATTGGGGGAGGTCTAGCTATGGCTACACCTTC	CASSLDWGRSSYGYTF
NA	15	TRBV5-1	TRBD1	TRBJ1-1	TGCGCCAGCAGCGACCGGACAGGCCCTAACACTGAAGCTTTCTTT	CASSDRTGPNTEAFF
NA	16	TRBV3-1/TRBV3-2	TRBD1	TRBJ1-3	TGTGCCAGCAGCCGCACCGACAGGGCCGCTGGAAACACCATATATTTT	CASSRTDRAAGNTIYF
NA	15	TRBV28	TRBD2	TRBJ2-5	TGTGCCAGCAGTCGACACGGGACTAGCCAAGAGACCCAGTACTTC	CASSRHGTSQETQYF
NA	14	TRBV30	NA	TRBJ2-3	TGTGCCTGGGGACTTTCTGGTGGCACAGATACGCAGTATTTT	CAWGLSGGTDTQYF
NA	11	TRBV6-1	NA	TRBJ2-1	TGTGCCAGCAGTGAACTACAGCTTCAGTTCTTC	CASSELQLQFF
NA	16	TRBV18	TRBD1	TRBJ1-1	TGTGCCAGCTCACCGGGGCAGGGGGCGCGAGGCACTGAAGCTTTCTTT	CASSPGQGARGTEAFF
NA	15	TRBV15	NA	TRBJ2-5	TGTGCCACCAGCAGTGGCCAGACGGGCGGGGAGACCCAGTACTTC	CATSSGQTGGETQYF
NA	18	TRBV7-8	TRBD2	TRBJ2-3	TGTGCCAGCAGCTTAGCGCCCCGGCGGGAGAACTACACAGATACGCAGTATTTT	CASSLAPRRENYTDTQYF
NA	15	TRBV9	TRBD2	TRBJ2-7	TGTGCCAGCAGCGTAGGGGCTAGCGGGAGTTTTGAGCAGTACTTC	CASSVGASGSFEQYF
NA	14	TRBV2	NA	TRBJ1-1	TGTGCCGGCCGTGGGAGGGCGGTGAACACTGAAGCTTTCTTT	CAGRGRAVNTEAFF
NA	14	TRBV19	TRBD1	TRBJ1-2	TGTGCCAGTAGTAGGGAGACAGGGCCCTATGGCTACACCTTC	CASSRETGPYGYTF
NA	14	TRBV28	TRBD1	TRBJ1-5	TGTGCCAGCGGGCCGCGGACAGGTAATCAGCCCCAGCATTTT	CASGPRTGNQPQHF
NA	14	TRBV10-3	TRBD2	TRBJ2-7	TGTGCCATCAGTGAGCTAGCGGGAAGATACGAGCAGTACTTC	CAISELAGRYEQYF
NA	14	TRBV13	TRBD2	TRBJ2-5	TGTGCCAGCAGAAAAGCGGGGATGAGGCAAACCCAGTACTTC	CASRKAGMRQTQYF
NA	15	TRBV6-4	TRBD2	TRBJ2-1	TGTGCCAGCAGTGATGGCGGGAGGGCTGTCGGTGAGCAGTTCTTC	CASSDGGRAVGEQFF
NA	14	TRBV27	NA	TRBJ1-6	TGTGCCAGCAGTTTGGGAGGGTCAAATTCACCCCTCCACTTT	CASSLGGSNSPLHF
NA	14	TRBV9	TRBD1	TRBJ2-2	TGTGCCAGCAGCGCCCAGACAGGGCCCGGGGAGCTGTTTTTT	CASSAQTGPGELFF
NA	14	TRBV4-2	NA	TRBJ1-1	TGTGCCAGCAGCCAAGATCTACTGAACACTGAAGCTTTCTTT	CASSQDLLNTEAFF
few	15	TRBV28	NA	TRBJ2-2	TGTGCCAGCAAGAGCCCGGGGGTGAACACCGGGGAGCTGTTTTTT	CASKSPGVNTGELFF
NA	15	TRBV7-9	TRBD1	TRBJ2-7	TGTGCCAGCAGCTCGGGACAGGGGTCCACCTACGAGCAGTACTTC	CASSSGQGSTYEQYF
NA	16	TRBV4-1	TRBD1	TRBJ2-7	TGCGCCAGCAGCGTTCAAACCGGGACAGATGGCTACGAGCAGTACTTC	CASSVQTGTDGYEQYF
NA	15	TRBV4-1	NA	TRBJ1-4	TGCGCCAGCAGCCAAGAGGGGGGGACTAATGAAAAACTGTTTTTT	CASSQEGGTNEKLFF
NA	16	TRBV7-2	TRBD2	TRBJ2-6	TGTGCCAGCAGCTTAGCCCAGGGAGGGGGGGCCAACGTCCTGACTTTC	CASSLAQGGGANVLTF
NA	17	TRBV5-1	TRBD1	TRBJ1-2	TGCGCCAGCAGCCCGGGGGACAGGAAAGGTTCAAGTACGGGCTACACCTTC	CASSPGDRKGSSTGYTF
NA	16	TRBV6-4	TRBD1	TRBJ1-2	TGTGCCAGCAGTGACACCGGGACAGGGTTGAGAAATGGCTACACCTTC	CASSDTGTGLRNGYTF
NA	15	TRBV19	NA	TRBJ1-4	TGTGCCAGTAGTGATTCAGGGGCAACTAATGAAAAACTGTTTTTT	CASSDSGATNEKLFF
NA	15	TRBV5-6	TRBD1	TRBJ1-4	TGTGCCAGCAGCGGGGGAGACAGGGGTAATGAAAAACTGTTTTTT	CASSGGDRGNEKLFF